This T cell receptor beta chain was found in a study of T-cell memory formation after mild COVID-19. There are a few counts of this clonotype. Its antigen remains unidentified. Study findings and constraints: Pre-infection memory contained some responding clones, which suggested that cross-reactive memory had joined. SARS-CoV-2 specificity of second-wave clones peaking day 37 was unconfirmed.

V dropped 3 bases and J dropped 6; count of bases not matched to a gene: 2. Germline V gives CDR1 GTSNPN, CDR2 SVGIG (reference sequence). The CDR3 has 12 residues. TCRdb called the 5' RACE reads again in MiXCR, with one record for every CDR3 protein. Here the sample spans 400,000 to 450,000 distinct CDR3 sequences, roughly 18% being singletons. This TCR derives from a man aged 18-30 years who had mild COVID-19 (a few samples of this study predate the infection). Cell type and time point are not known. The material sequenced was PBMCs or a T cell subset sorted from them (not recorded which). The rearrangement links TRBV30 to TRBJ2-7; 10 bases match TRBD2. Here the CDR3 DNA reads TGTGCCTGGAGCTTAGCGGGGGGCGAGCAGTACTTC. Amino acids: CAWSLAGGEQYF.